This entry lists 15 T cell receptor beta chains sequenced from one sample in a study of T cell changes during pregnancy in multiple sclerosis. Generated by immunoSEQ multiplex PCR, the TCRdb table keeps only in-frame clones and is missing some. The table includes about 35,000 clones, 93% detected once. This material consisted of CD4+ T cells from peripheral blood mononuclear cells, taken in the first trimester of pregnancy. These receptors originate from a female donor with multiple sclerosis, enrolled in a pregnancy study.

The genes are TRBV2 and TRBJ2-6, with D hard to call. V was pared by 0 bases and J by 9 bases, with 6 bases between. CDR3 length: 13 residues. Germline V gene lookup returns CDR1 SNHLY and CDR2 FYNNEI. The CDR3 reads CASSEASRNVLTF. DNA of the CDR3: TGTGCCAGCAGTGAAGCGAGCCGCAACGTCCTGACTTTC.

The chain couples TRBV6-5 to TRBJ2-3; D remains unclear. CDR1 and CDR2 from the germline V gene are MNHEY and SVGAGI. The CDR3 length is 12 residues. Trimming removed 6 bases at V and 6 bases at J, with 10 bases between. The CDR3 loop is CASRRLLDTQYF. CDR3 coding DNA: TGTGCCAGCAGGAGGCTCCTCGATACGCAGTATTTT.

The V gene is TRBV6-6, the J gene TRBJ2-5; D may be TRBD2 (6 bases). CDR3 length: 14 amino acids. Germline CDR1 is MNHNY and CDR2 is SVGAGI (reference sequence). Trimming removed 5 bases at V and 5 bases at J, with 15 bases between. CDR3 in amino acids: CASSRRPEGETQYF. DNA for the CDR3: TGTGCCAGCAGTCGCCGACCGGAGGGGGAGACCCAGTACTTC.

The rearrangement links TRBV6-5 to TRBJ1-4; weak D call: TRBD1 (5 bases). Trimming removed 5 bases from V and 11 bases from J, with 15 bases in between. The CDR3 has 13 amino acids. Germline CDR1 reads MNHEY; CDR2 reads SVGAGI. CDR3 DNA sequence: TGTGCCAGCAGTCGGGGGGGAGGGGAGAAACTGTTTTTT. Its protein product is CASSRGGGEKLFF.

This sequence joins TRBV5-5 and TRBJ1-5; D not certain. Germline CDR1 and CDR2: SGHKS and YYEKEE (reference sequence). The CDR3 runs 15 residues. Trimming took off 0 bases at V and 2 bases at J, with 9 bases between the two ends. The CDR3 spells CASSLDGQGNQPQHF. CDR3 coding DNA: TGTGCCAGCAGCTTGGATGGTCAGGGCAATCAGCCCCAGCATTTT.

This chain uses TRBV6-5 with TRBJ2-7; tentative D call: TRBD2 (5 bases). There are 14 residues in the CDR3. Trimming took 2 bases from V and 2 from J, leaving 10 bases between them. Germline lookup yields CDR1 MNHEY and CDR2 SVGAGI. The DNA for the CDR3 is TGTGCCAGCAGTTACGCCCCGGGGACCTACGAGCAGTACTTC. Its translation is CASSYAPGTYEQYF.

This chain links TRBV19 with TRBJ1-4, with TRBD1 matching over 8 bases. The V gene's germline CDR1 is LNHDA and CDR2 SQIVND (reference sequence). After removal of 4 bases from V and 3 bases from J, the junction contained 7 bases not matched to a gene. There are 16 residues in the CDR3. The CDR3: CASSTGRGLANEKLFF. The CDR3 nucleotides read TGTGCCAGTAGTACGGGCAGGGGGCTGGCTAATGAAAAACTGTTTTTT.

The J gene is TRBJ1-4, the V gene TRBV27, with a tentative D call TRBD1 (5 bases). This CDR3 region has 14 residues. Trimming left V 2 bases short and J 7 bases short, with 11 bases between. CDR1 and CDR2 from the germline V gene are MNHEY and SMNVEV (reference sequence). This CDR3 is CASSLGGVGEKLFF. CDR3 coding DNA: TGTGCCAGCAGTTTAGGGGGGGTTGGTGAAAAACTGTTTTTT.

The chain joins TRBV9 to TRBJ1-1; 7 nucleotides match TRBD1. Germline lookup yields CDR1 SGDLS and CDR2 YYNGEE. V gave up 0 bases and J gave up 4 bases; unmatched junction bases: 3. The CDR3 sequence is 14 residues long. CDR3 sequence reads: CASSVATGSTEAFF. As DNA, the CDR3 is TGTGCCAGCAGCGTAGCGACAGGGTCCACTGAAGCTTTCTTT.

The rearrangement joins TRBV18 to TRBJ2-7, with 10 bases aligning to TRBD1. The CDR3 runs to 14 residues. Unmatched junction bases numbered 4, after V lost 6 bases and J lost 2 bases. Germline CDR1 reads KGHSH; CDR2 reads LQKENI. The CDR3: CASSPGQGAYEQYF. CDR3 nucleotides: TGTGCCAGCTCCCCCGGACAGGGGGCCTACGAGCAGTACTTC.

This clone was recorded a few times. The chain combines TRBV14 with TRBJ1-3; TRBD1 is a possible D gene (5 bases). The V and J ends lost 6 bases and 3 bases respectively, with 21 bases between them. The CDR3 has 17 amino acids. The germline V gene encodes CDR1 SGHDN and CDR2 FVKESK. The CDR3 DNA follows: TGTGCCAGCAGTGCCTACTCCTGGACACAGAATGGAAACACCATATATTTT. Its protein is CASSAYSWTQNGNTIYF.

The chain is built from TRBV28 and TRBJ2-7, with D possibly matching TRBD1 (6 bases). Germline CDR1 MDHEN, CDR2 SYDVKM. V lost 7 bases, J lost 0 bases, and 16 bases lay in between. This CDR3 spans 15 amino acids. Here the CDR3 reads CASNPPGQYSYEQYF. The CDR3 DNA reads as TGTGCCAGCAATCCCCCGGGACAATACTCCTACGAGCAGTACTTC.

The chain employs TRBV4-3 and TRBJ2-3; 8 bases are a match to TRBD2. This CDR3 spans 15 amino acids. V shed 1 base, J shed 7 bases, and the junction held 7 bases outside the gene matches. Germline loops: CDR1 LGHNA, CDR2 YSLEER. The CDR3 loop is CASSQVRGGPYTQYF. The CDR3 nucleotides are TGCGCCAGCAGCCAAGTACGGGGGGGGCCCTATACGCAGTATTTT.

The V call is TRBV21-1, the J call TRBJ2-7; TRBD1, the D gene given by the table, was not confirmed from the DNA. TRBV21-1 represents a pseudogene. This CDR3 spans 11 amino acids. The CDR3 reads CASSKVRSDTF. The CDR3 DNA follows: TGTGCCAGCAGCAAAGTACGTTCCGACACGTTC.

This rearrangement joins TRBV28 to TRBJ1-5, with 10 bases fitting TRBD1. Trimming took 6 bases from V and 2 from J; bases not matched to a gene: 10. The CDR3 has 17 amino acids. Looked up from germline, CDR1 is MDHEN and CDR2 is SYDVKM. The CDR3 loop is CASRKRQGAVGNQPQHF. The CDR3 DNA is TGTGCCAGCAGGAAACGACAGGGGGCGGTGGGCAATCAGCCCCAGCATTTT. The whole variable domain, remainder taken from reference TRBV28 and TRBJ1-5, is DVKVTQSSRYLVKRTGEKVFLECVQDMDHENMFWYRQDPGLGLRLIYFSYDVKMKEKGDIPEGYSVSREKKERFSLILESASTNQTSMYLCASRKRQGAVGNQPQHFGDGTRLSIL.